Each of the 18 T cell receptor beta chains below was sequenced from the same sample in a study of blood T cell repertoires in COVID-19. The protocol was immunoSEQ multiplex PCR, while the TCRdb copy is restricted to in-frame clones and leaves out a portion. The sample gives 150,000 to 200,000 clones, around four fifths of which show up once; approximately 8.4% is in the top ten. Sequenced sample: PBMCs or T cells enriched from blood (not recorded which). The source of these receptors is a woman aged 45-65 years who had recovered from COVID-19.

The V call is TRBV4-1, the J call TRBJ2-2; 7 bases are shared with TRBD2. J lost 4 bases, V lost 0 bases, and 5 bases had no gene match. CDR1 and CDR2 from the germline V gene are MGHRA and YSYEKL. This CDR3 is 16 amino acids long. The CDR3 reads CASSQESTSITGELFF. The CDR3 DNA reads TGCGCCAGCAGCCAAGAGTCGACTAGCATCACCGGGGAGCTGTTTTTT.

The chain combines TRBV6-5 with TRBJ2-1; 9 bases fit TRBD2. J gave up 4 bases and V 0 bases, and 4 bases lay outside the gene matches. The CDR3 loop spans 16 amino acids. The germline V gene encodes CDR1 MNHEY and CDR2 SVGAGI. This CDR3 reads CASSYSVTSGYNEQFF. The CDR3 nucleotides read TGTGCCAGCAGTTACTCTGTGACTAGCGGTTACAATGAGCAGTTCTTC.

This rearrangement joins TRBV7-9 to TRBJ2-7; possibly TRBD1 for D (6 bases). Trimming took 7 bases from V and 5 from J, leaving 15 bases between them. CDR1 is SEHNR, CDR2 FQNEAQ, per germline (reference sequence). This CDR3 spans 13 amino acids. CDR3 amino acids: CASTMGAKNEQYF. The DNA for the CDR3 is TGTGCCAGCACCATGGGGGCCAAGAACGAGCAGTACTTC.

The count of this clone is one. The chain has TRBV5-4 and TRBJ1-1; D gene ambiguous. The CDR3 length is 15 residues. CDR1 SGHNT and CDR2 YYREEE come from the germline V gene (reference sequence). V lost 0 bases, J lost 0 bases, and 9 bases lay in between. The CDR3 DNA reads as TGTGCCAGCAGCTTGGAGTCCAGGATGAACACTGAAGCTTTCTTT. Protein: CASSLESRMNTEAFF.

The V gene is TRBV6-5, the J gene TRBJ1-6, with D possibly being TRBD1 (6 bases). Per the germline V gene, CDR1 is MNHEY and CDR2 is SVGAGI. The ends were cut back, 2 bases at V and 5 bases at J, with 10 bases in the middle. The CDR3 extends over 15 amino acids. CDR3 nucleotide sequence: TGTGCCAGCAGTTACAGCGGGGGCGATAATTCACCCCTCCACTTT. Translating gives CASSYSGGDNSPLHF.

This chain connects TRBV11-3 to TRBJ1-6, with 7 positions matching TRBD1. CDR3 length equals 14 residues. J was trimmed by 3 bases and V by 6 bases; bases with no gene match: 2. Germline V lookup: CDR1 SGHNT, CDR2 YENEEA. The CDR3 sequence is CASRGTDYNSPLHF. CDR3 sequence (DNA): TGTGCCAGCAGGGGGACAGACTATAATTCACCCCTCCACTTT.

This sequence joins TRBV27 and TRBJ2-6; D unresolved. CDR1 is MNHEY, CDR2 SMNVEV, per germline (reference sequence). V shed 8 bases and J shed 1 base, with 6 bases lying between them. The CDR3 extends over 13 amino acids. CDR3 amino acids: CASQTSGANVLTF. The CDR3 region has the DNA TGTGCCAGCCAGACTTCTGGGGCCAACGTCCTGACTTTC. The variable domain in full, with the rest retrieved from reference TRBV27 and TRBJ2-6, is EAQVTQNPRYLITVTGKKLTVTCSQNMNHEYMSWYRQDPGLGLRQIYYSMNVEVTDKGDVPEGYKVSRKEKRNFPLILESPSPNQTSLYFCASQTSGANVLTFGAGSRLTVL.

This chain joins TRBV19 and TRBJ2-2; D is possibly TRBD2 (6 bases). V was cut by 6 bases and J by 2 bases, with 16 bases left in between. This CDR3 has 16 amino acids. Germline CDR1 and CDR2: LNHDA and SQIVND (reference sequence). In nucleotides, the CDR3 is TGTGCCAGTAGCCGGGACTTCTCCTTTAACACCGGGGAGCTGTTTTTT. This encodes CASSRDFSFNTGELFF.

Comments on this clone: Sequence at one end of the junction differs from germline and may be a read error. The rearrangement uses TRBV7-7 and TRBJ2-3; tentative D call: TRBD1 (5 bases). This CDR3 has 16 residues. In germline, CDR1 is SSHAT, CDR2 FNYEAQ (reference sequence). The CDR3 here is CASSLDSGSRSGTQYF. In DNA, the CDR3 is TGTGCTAGCAGCTTAGATTCAGGGTCGCGTAGTGGTACGCAGTATTTT.

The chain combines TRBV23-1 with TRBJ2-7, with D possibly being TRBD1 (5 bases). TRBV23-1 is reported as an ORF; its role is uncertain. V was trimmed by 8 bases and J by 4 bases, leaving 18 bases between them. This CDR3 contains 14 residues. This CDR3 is CASPLFGAAYEQYF. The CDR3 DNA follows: TGCGCCAGCCCTCTATTTGGGGCGGCGTACGAGCAGTACTTC.

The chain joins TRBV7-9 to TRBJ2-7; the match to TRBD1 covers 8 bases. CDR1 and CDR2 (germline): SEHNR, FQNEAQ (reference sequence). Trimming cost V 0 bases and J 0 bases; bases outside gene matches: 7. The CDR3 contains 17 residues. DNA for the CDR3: TGTGCCAGCAGCTTAGCGGGGGGACAGGTGAACTCCTACGAGCAGTACTTC. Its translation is CASSLAGGQVNSYEQYF.

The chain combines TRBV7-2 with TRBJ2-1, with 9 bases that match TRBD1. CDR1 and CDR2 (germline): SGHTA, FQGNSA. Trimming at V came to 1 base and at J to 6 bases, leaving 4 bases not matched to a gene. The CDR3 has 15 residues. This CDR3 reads CASSLGTGAFNEQFF. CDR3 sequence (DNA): TGTGCCAGCAGCTTAGGGACAGGGGCTTTCAATGAGCAGTTCTTC.

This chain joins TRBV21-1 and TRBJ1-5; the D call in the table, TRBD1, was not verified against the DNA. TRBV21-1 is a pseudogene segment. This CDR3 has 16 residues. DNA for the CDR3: TGTGCCAGCCTAACTAAACCGGGACAAGTCAATCAGCCCCAGCATTTT. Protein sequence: CASLTKPGQVNQPQHF.

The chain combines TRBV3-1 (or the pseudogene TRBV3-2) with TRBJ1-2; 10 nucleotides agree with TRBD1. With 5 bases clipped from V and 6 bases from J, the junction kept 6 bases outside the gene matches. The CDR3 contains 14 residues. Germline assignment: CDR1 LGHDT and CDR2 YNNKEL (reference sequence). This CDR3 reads CASSRQGAKNGYTF. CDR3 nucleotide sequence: TGTGCCAGCAGCAGACAGGGGGCGAAGAATGGCTACACCTTC.

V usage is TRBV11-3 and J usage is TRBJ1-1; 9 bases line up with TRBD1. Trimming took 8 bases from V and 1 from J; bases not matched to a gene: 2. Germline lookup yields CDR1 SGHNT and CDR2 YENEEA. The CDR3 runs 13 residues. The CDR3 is CASLGQGNTEAFF. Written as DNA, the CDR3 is TGTGCCAGCTTGGGACAGGGGAACACTGAAGCTTTCTTT.

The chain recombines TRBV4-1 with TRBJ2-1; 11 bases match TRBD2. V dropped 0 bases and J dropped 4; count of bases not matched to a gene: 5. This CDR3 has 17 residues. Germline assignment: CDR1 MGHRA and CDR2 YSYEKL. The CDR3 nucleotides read TGCGCCAGCAGCCAAGATCCGACTAGCGGGGTTTACAATGAGCAGTTCTTC. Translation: CASSQDPTSGVYNEQFF.

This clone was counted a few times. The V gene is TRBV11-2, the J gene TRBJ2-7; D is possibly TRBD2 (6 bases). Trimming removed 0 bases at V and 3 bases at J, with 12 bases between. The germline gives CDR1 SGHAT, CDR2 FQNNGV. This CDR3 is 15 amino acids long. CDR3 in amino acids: CASSLDRSGGYEQYF. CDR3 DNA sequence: TGTGCCAGCAGCTTAGATCGGTCCGGGGGCTACGAGCAGTACTTC.

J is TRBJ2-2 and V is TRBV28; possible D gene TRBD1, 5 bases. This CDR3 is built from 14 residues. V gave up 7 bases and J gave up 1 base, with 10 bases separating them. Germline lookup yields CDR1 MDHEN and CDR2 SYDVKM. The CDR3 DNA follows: TGTGCCAGCATTTCAACAGGGAACACCGGGGAGCTGTTTTTT. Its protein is CASISTGNTGELFF.